This T cell receptor (beta chain) was captured by sequencing in a study of Tregs in tolerant kidney transplant recipients (dated 2019 in TCRdb). Turning to the overall study: Related donors were used in the transplants with nonmyeloablative bone marrow transplantation, and mixed chimerism was transient in the human trials. TCRbeta sequencing was used in the study to identify donor-specific regulatory T cells before combined kidney and bone marrow transplantation, and the identified cells were then tracked after transplant.

What the time point label conveys for this sample: blood sample drawn before combined kidney and bone marrow transplant. Thawed PBMCs were FACS-sorted into unstimulated Tregs (CD4+CD25+CD127-), CD4+ non-Tregs (CD4+CD25-), CD4 cells and CD8 cells. The patients were 4 recipients of combined kidney and bone marrow transplants from the ITN036ST trial, and samples were available only for these trial subjects. Healthy control blood was processed to PBMCs with a Ficoll density gradient and then cryopreserved, whereas patient PBMCs were collected both before and after transplant. A word on this clone: It has no known antigen specificity. No clone much larger than this one lies a single base away; base qualities are absent.

Results and caveats for the whole study, not just this receptor: For some patients the PCR primers changed over time, which made it impossible to compare the samples from those patients at the nucleotide level. In tolerant patients, the expansion of donor-specific Tregs was greater than global Treg expansion, suggesting that the expansion was antigen-driven rather than nonspecific. Because only a small number of patients were included, the study had limitations, and the results will need to be validated in larger populations as well as under other immunosuppression protocols. Expanding Tregs with activated donor B cells appeared to identify the most biologically relevant and donor-specific TCRbeta repertoire. Although technical replication error seemed to be minimal, the question of biological reproducibility was not addressed directly.

Genomic DNA was extracted from sorted cells with the QIAGEN DNeasy Blood and Tissue Kit for TCRbeta CDR3 sequencing. High-throughput TCRbeta CDR3 sequencing, including PCR amplification with bias correction and internal controls, was performed commercially through immunoSEQ. From the authors' description of their analysis: Unique productive TCRbeta sequences were defined by CDR3 nucleotide sequence where primers matched, otherwise by CDR3 amino acid sequence with Vbeta and Jbeta genes. Sorting error was corrected by removing sequences shared between sorted populations at a frequency ratio of 2:1 or less, and the remaining shared sequences were assigned to the higher population. A sequence was defined as donor-reactive if the sequence was expanded at least 5-fold in CFSE-low cells compared with unstimulated cells and had a frequency of at least 0.01% in CFSE-low cells. Jensen-Shannon divergence, calculated on the top 100 TCRbeta sequences ranked by frequency, was used to quantify repertoire divergence. For samples with multiple sequencing runs, sorting error was corrected in each run separately before the runs were combined. The table was pulled from immuneACCESS by TCRdb, which kept in-frame rearrangements only. Such tables lose some clones; where checked, under half of the loss comes from unresolved V genes, and the rest has no known cause. V and J calls plus clone size are reproduced from that table; the DNA served to infer D and trimming. The sample table contains approximately 100,000 clones; only one count was recorded for 93% of them. The top ten clones comprise approximately 0.5% of the sample.

Reading from cysteine to phenylalanine, the CDR3 counts 14 amino acids. The sequence is cut down to CDR3 DNA, 42 bases in frame from base 1. Reading the germline V gene gives CDR1 MNHEY and CDR2 SVGAGI. Relative to germline, V is missing 5 bases and J is missing 6 bases, with 7 bases of the junction outside any gene match. Sequences were derived from CD4+ T cells from blood, sampled before the transplant. The chain is assembled from TRBV6-5 and TRBJ2-3; 8 bases in the middle match TRBD2. The sequence was obtained from a human donor who received a combined kidney and bone marrow transplant. The sequence in DNA is TGTGCCAGCAGTGACAGCGGGAGCGGGGATACGCAGTATTTT. Protein translation: CASSDSGSGDTQYF.